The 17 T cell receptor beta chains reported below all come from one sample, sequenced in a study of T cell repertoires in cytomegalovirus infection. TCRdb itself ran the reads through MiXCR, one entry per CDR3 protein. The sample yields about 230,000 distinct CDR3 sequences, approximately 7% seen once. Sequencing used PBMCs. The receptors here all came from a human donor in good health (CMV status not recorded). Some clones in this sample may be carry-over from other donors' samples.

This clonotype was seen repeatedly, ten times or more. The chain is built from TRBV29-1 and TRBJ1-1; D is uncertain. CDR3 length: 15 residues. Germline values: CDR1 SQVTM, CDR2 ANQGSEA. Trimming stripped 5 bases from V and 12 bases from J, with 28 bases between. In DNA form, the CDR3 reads TGCAGCGTTACGGGTGTTAGGGTCGTCGAATTGTCAACTTTCTTT. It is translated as CSVTGVRVVELSTFF.

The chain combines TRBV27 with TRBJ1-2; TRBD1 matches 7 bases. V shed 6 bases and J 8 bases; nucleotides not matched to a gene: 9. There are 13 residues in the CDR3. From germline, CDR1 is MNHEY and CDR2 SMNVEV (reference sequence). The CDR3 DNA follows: TGTGCCAGCAGACCTAACCAGGGGGGCGGCTACACCTTC. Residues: CASRPNQGGGYTF.

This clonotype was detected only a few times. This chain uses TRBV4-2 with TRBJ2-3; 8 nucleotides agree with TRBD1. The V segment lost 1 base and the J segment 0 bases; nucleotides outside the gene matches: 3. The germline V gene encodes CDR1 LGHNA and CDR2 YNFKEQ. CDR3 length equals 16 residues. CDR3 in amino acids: CASSQVQGGSTDTQYF. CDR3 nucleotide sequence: TGTGCCAGCAGCCAAGTACAGGGGGGTAGCACAGATACGCAGTATTTT.

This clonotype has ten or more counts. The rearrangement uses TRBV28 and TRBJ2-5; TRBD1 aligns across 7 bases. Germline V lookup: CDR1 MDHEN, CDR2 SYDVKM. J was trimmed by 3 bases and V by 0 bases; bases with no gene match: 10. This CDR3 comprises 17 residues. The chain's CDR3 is CASSLCTFGTAEETQYF. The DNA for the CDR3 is TGTGCCAGCAGTTTATGCACGTTTGGGACAGCAGAAGAGACCCAGTACTTC.

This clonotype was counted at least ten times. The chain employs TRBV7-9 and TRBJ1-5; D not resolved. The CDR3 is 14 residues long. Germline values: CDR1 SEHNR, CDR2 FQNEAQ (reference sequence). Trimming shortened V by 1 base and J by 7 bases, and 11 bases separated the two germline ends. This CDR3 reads CASSLDAGRQPQHF. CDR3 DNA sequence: TGTGCCAGCAGCTTAGACGCGGGCAGGCAGCCCCAGCATTTT.

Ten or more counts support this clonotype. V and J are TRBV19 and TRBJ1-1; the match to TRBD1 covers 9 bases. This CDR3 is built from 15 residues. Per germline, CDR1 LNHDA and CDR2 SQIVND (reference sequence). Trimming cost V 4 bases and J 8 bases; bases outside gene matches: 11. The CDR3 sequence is CASSTPQGASSEAFF. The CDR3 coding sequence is TGTGCCAGTAGTACCCCACAGGGGGCTAGTTCGGAAGCTTTCTTT.

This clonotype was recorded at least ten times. CDR3 coding DNA: TGCAAGCCGAGGGAACGGGGCTACACCTTC. Its translation is CKPRERGYTF. J is TRBJ1-2 and V is TRBV20-1; D remains unclear. The CDR3 contains 10 residues. CDR1 is DFQATT and CDR2 is SNEGSKA in the germline V gene (reference sequence).

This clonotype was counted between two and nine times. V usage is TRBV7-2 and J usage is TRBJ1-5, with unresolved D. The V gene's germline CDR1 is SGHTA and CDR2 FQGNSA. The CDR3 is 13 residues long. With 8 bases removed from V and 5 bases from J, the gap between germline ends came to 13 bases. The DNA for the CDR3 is TGTGCCAGCTCCCAAGGCGCTTATCAGCCCCAGCATTTT. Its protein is CASSQGAYQPQHF.

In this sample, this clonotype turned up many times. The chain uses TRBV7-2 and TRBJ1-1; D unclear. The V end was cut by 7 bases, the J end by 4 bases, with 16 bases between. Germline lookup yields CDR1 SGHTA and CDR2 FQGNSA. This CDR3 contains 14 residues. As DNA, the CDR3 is TGTGCCAGCACCCTCACAAGGGTTCCCACTGAAGCTTTCTTT. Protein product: CASTLTRVPTEAFF.

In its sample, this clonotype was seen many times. The CDR3 region has the DNA TGCGCCAGCAGCCAAGATATACGGCGGGGACAGGGGATTGAAGCTTTCTTT. This gives the protein CASSQDIRRGQGIEAFF. This chain connects TRBV4-1 to TRBJ1-1, with 10 bases identical to TRBD1. V trimming: 0 bases; J trimming: 7 bases; junction bases outside the gene matches: 11. Germline CDR1 MGHRA, CDR2 YSYEKL. The CDR3 is made up of 17 amino acids.

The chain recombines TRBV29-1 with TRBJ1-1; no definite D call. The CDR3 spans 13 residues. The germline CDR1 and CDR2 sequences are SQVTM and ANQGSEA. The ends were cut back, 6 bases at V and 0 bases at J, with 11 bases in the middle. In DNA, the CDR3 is TGCAGCGTGACAATTGCTATGAACACTGAAGCTTTCTTT. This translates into CSVTIAMNTEAFF.

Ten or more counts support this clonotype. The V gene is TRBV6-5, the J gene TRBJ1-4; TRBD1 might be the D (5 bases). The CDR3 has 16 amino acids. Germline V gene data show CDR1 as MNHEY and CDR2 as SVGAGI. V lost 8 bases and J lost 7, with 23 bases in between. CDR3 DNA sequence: TGTGCCAGCGGGGGAGGTGACAGAATTCACGGTGAAAAACTGTTTTTT. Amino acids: CASGGGDRIHGEKLFF.

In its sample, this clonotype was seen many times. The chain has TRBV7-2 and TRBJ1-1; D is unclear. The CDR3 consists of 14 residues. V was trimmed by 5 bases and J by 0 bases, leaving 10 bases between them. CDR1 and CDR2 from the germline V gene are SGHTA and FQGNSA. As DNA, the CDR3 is TGTGCCAGCAGCCCCAGACCGGTGAACACTGAAGCTTTCTTT. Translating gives CASSPRPVNTEAFF. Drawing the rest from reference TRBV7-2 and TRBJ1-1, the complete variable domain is GAGVSQSPSNKVTEKGKDVELRCDPISGHTALYWYRQSLGQGLEFLIYFQGNSAPDKSGLPSDRFSAERTGGSVSTLTIQRTQQEDSAVYLCASSPRPVNTEAFFGQGTRLTVV.

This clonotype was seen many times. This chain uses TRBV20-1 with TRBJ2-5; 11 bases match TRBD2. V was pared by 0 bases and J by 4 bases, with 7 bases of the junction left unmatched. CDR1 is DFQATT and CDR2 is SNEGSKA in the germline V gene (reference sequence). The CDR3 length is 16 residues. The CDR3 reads CSARDRLAGFGETQYF. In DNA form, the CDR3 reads TGCAGTGCTAGAGATCGACTAGCGGGGTTTGGAGAGACCCAGTACTTC.

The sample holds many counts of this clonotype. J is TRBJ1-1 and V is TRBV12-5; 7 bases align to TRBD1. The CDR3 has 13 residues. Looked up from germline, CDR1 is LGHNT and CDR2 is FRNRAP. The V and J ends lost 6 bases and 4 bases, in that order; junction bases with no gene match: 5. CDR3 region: CASGEDRATEAFF. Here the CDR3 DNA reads TGTGCTAGTGGAGAAGACAGGGCCACTGAAGCTTTCTTT.

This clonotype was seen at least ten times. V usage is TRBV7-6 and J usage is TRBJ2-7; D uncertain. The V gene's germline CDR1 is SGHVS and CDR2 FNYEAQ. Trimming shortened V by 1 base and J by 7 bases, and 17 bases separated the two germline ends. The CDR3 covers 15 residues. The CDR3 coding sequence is TGTGCCAGCAGCTTAGTGGGGTTACACGCCGGGGAGCAGTACTTC. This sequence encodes CASSLVGLHAGEQYF. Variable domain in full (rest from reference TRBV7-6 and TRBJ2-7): GAGVSQSPRYKVTKRGQDVALRCDPISGHVSLYWYRQALGQGPEFLTYFNYEAQQDKSGLPNDRFSAERPEGSISTLTIQRTEQRDSAMYRCASSLVGLHAGEQYFGPGTRLTVT.

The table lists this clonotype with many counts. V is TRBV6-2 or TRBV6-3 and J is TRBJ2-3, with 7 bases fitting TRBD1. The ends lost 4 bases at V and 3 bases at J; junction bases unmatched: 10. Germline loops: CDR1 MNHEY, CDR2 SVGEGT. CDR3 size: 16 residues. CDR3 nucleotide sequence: TGTGCCAGCAGTTCAATTCACGAGACAGGGACAGATACGCAGTATTTT. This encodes CASSSIHETGTDTQYF.